The clone carrying this TCR beta chain was found a few times. Its target is not known. This entry is derived from a study of blood T cells in healthy people across ages. Study-level results: Age advanced and TCR beta diversity per million T cells fell, roughly linearly. A strong correlation was seen between TCR beta diversity and naive T cell percentage. Bulk PBMC profiling left naive and antigen-experienced comparisons inconclusive.

Through a sample-barcoded 5' primer and a J-beta primer mix, a second PCR was run for about 6 to 11 cycles. Each cDNA molecule carried a tag from a template-switch adaptor that contained 12 random nucleotides. TCRdb passed the 5' RACE reads through MiXCR, listing each CDR3 protein once. The table has hundreds of thousands of distinct CDR3 sequences, under 65% seen once. With 6 bases clipped from V and 3 bases from J, the junction kept 8 bases outside the gene matches. This CDR3 contains 15 residues. CDR1 is MNHNS, CDR2 SASEGT, per germline. The TCR was taken from a man in his fifties or sixties in good health. The chain combines TRBV6-1 with TRBJ2-1; 7 bases are shared with TRBD1. Source material: blood. CDR3 coding DNA: TGTGCCAGCAGGGCTACCGGGACAGTCTACAATGAGCAGTTCTTC. This codes for CASRATGTVYNEQFF.